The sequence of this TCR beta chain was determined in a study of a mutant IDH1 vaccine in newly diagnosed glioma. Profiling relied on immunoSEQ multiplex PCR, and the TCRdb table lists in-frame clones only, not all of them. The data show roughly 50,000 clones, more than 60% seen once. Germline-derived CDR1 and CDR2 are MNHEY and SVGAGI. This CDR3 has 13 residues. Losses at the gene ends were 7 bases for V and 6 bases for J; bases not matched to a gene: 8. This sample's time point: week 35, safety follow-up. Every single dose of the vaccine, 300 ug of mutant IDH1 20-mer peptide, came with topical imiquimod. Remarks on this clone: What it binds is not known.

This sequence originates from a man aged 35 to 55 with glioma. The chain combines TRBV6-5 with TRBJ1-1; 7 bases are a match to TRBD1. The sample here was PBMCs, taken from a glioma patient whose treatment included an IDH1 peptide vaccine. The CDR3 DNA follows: TGTGCCAGCAACCAACAGGGGACCTCTGAAGCTTTCTTT. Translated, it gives CASNQQGTSEAFF.